Listed below are T cell receptor beta chains from one sample, sequenced in a study of patients and donors after allogeneic stem cell transplantation. MiXCR was run by TCRdb on the RT-PCR reads, yielding one entry per CDR3 protein. The table has about 160,000 distinct CDR3 sequences, about 24% seen once; the top ten hold more than 25%. The material sequenced was blood, either unsorted or a sorted T cell fraction (not recorded which). The origin of the receptors is a human donor who was either an allogeneic HSCT recipient or a stem cell or donor lymphocyte infusion donor (not recorded which). It is not recorded whose cells these are; they may come from a transplant donor. Each CDR3 is given with its conserved first and last residue. The order of the fields is J gene, D gene, clone size, V gene, CDR3 DNA, CDR3 protein. The D gene is left open where the match is weak. Part of the rows lack a size; the others show once, few, many or a class for expanded clones.

TRBJ1-6,-,many,TRBV7-9,TGTGCCAGCAGCCCCTACAGCCTAAATTCACCCCTCCACTTT,CASSPYSLNSPLHF
TRBJ1-1,-,few,TRBV5-1,TGCGCCAGCAGCTTTACAGGGTACAACACTGAAGCTTTCTTT,CASSFTGYNTEAFF
TRBJ2-3,-,-,TRBV3-1,TGTGCCAGCAGCCAAGGGACCTTCAGCACAGATACGCAGTATTTT,CASSQGTFSTDTQYF
TRBJ2-1,-,-,TRBV7-3,TGTGCCAGCAGCTTCAGGGCTTACGGAAATGAGCAGTTCTTC,CASSFRAYGNEQFF
TRBJ2-1,TRBD2,-,TRBV15,TGTGCCACCGGAGAGGTACGGGGACTATACAATGAGCAGTTCTTC,CATGEVRGLYNEQFF
TRBJ1-1,TRBD1,-,TRBV11-2,TGTGCCAGCAGCTCAGGGGACAGGGGTACTGAAGCTTTCTTT,CASSSGDRGTEAFF
TRBJ2-5,-,-,TRBV21-1,TGTGCCAGCAGCGTCGCCGAAGGAGAGACCCAGTACTTC,CASSVAEGETQYF
TRBJ2-7,-,few,TRBV27,TGTGCCAGCAGTTCCGTCTCACAGAGGTCCTACGAGCAGTACTTC,CASSSVSQRSYEQYF
TRBJ1-4,TRBD1,-,TRBV4-1,TGCGCCAGCAGCCAAGTAAAGCGCCTACATGGACAGGGCGAATTTACTAATGAAAAACTGTTTTTT,CASSQVKRLHGQGEFTNEKLFF
TRBJ2-3,-,-,TRBV12-3/TRBV12-4,TGTGCCAGCAGTCCCCACACAGATACGCAGTATTTT,CASSPHTDTQYF
TRBJ2-2,TRBD1,-,TRBV7-9,TGTGCCAGCAGCAAGGGGACAGGTCGGCTTAACACCGGGGAGCTGTTTTTT,CASSKGTGRLNTGELFF
TRBJ2-7,-,-,TRBV6-2/TRBV6-3,TGTGCCAGCGGCCCCTACGAGCAGTACTTC,CASGPYEQYF
TRBJ2-7,-,few,TRBV10-3,TGTGCCATCAGTGAGTCGGCCTCCGAGTACGAGCAGTACTTC,CAISESASEYEQYF
TRBJ2-5,-,few,TRBV12-3/TRBV12-4,TGTGCCAGCACCCATCTTCTGGCATCCCAAGAGACCCAGTACTTC,CASTHLLASQETQYF
TRBJ1-5,-,many,TRBV4-1,TGCGCCAGCAGCCCCGTTTGGGACCATCAGCCCCAGCATTTT,CASSPVWDHQPQHF
TRBJ2-7,TRBD2,-,TRBV20-1,TGCAGTGCTAGAGGGCGGGGGGACTCCTACGAGCAGTACTTC,CSARGRGDSYEQYF
TRBJ2-5,-,-,TRBV29-1,TGCAGCGTTGAGGCTCAGGGTGAAGAGACCCAGTACTTC,CSVEAQGEETQYF
TRBJ2-3,-,-,TRBV12-3/TRBV12-4,TGTGCCAGCAGTTGGTCAATAGGCGGGATCACAGATACGCAGTATTTT,CASSWSIGGITDTQYF
TRBJ2-7,-,-,TRBV6-6,TGTGCCAGCAGTTACATTTACGAGCAGTACTTC,CASSYIYEQYF
TRBJ1-1,TRBD1,many,TRBV12-3/TRBV12-4,TGTGCCAGCAGTCGAGGGACAGGGGTTACTGAAGCTTTCTTT,CASSRGTGVTEAFF
TRBJ2-3,-,-,TRBV7-2,TGTGCCAGCAGCCACATTACAGACCACAGAGATACGCAGTATTTT,CASSHITDHRDTQYF
TRBJ1-5,-,few,TRBV12-3/TRBV12-4,TGTGCCAGCAGCCGTGGATTCGAGCCCCAGCATTTT,CASSRGFEPQHF
TRBJ2-1,TRBD1,-,TRBV24-1,TGTGCCACCAGTGATTCCCGGGACAGGGCCTACAATGAGCAGTTCTTC,CATSDSRDRAYNEQFF
TRBJ1-2,TRBD1,few,TRBV5-5,TGTGCCAGCAGCCATGAACGGGACAGACCCACTAACTATGGCTACACCTTC,CASSHERDRPTNYGYTF
TRBJ2-1,-,-,TRBV5-6,TGTGCCAGCAGCCCCCCCCGCGCAGGGAGGAATGAGCAGTTCTTC,CASSPPRAGRNEQFF
TRBJ2-2,-,-,TRBV20-1,TGCAGTGTAAGCGGAGCGAACACCGGGGAGCTGTTTTTT,CSVSGANTGELFF
TRBJ1-1,-,-,TRBV5-1,TGCACCAGCAGCTTGTTTGAGTTCACTGAAGCTTTCTTT,CTSSLFEFTEAFF
TRBJ2-5,-,-,TRBV5-1,TGCGCCAGCAGCTTGAGTACCCAAGAGACCCAGTACTTC,CASSLSTQETQYF
TRBJ2-1,-,few,TRBV5-1,TGCGCCAGCAGCTTGGCTGGCGGGTCCAATGAGCAGTTCTTC,CASSLAGGSNEQFF
TRBJ2-1,-,-,TRBV20-1,TGCAGTGCCACGTACAATGAGCAGTTCTTC,CSATYNEQFF
TRBJ2-7,-,-,TRBV10-3,TGTGCCATCAGCAACAGGGAAACCTACGAGCAGTACTTC,CAISNRETYEQYF
TRBJ2-7,-,few,TRBV6-2/TRBV6-3,TGTGCCAGCAGTTACCCGAGCGGCTACGAGCAGTACTTC,CASSYPSGYEQYF
TRBJ2-3,-,-,TRBV12-3/TRBV12-4,TGTGCCAGCACCCCCGAGGGTCGTAGCACAGATACGCAGTATTTT,CASTPEGRSTDTQYF
TRBJ2-3,-,-,TRBV3-1,TGTGCCAGCAGCCAAGGCGGCGGGATAGATACGCAGTATTTT,CASSQGGGIDTQYF
TRBJ1-1,-,-,TRBV3-1,TGTGCCAGCAGCCAAGAGGTAGGGAATAGGAAAGCTTTCTTT,CASSQEVGNRKAFF
TRBJ1-2,TRBD1,-,TRBV12-3/TRBV12-4,TGTGCCAGCAGTCAGACAGGGAGAATTAACTATGGCTACACCTTC,CASSQTGRINYGYTF